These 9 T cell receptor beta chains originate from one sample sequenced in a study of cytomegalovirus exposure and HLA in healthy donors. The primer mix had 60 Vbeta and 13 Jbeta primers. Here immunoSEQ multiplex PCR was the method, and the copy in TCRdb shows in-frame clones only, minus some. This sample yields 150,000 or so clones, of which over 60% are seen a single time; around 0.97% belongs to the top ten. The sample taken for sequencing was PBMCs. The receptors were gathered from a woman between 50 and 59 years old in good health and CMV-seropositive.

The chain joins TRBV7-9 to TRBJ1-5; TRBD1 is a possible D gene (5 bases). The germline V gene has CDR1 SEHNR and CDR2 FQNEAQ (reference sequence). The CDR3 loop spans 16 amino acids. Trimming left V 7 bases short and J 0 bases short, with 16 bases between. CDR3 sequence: CASTRGEGLSNQPQHF. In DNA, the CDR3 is TGTGCCAGCACCCGGGGGGAGGGCCTTAGCAATCAGCCCCAGCATTTT.

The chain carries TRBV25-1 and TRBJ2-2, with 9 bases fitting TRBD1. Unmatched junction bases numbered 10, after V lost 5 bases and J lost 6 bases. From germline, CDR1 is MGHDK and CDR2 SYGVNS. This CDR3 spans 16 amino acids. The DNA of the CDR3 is TGTGCCAGCAGTCCACCCCTACAGGGGGCGGCCGGGGAGCTGTTTTTT. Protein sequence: CASSPPLQGAAGELFF.

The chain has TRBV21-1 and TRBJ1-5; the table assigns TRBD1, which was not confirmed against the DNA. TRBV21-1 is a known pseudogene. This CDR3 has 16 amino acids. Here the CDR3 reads CASSKERQRWNQPQHF. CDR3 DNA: TGTGCCAGCAGCAAAGAGCGACAGAGGTGGAATCAGCCCCAGCATTTT.

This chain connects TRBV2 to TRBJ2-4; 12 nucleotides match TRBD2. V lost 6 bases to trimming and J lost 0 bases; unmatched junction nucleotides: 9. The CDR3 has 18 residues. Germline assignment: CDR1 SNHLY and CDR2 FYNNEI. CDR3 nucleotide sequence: TGTGCCAGCAGACCACCCGGGACTAGCGGGCTAGCCAAAAACATTCAGTACTTC. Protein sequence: CASRPPGTSGLAKNIQYF.

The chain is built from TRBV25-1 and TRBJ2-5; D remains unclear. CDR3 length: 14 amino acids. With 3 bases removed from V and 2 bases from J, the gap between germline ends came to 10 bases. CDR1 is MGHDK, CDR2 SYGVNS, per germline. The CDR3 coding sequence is TGTGCCAGCAGTGACGTGCTAGTACAAGAGACCCAGTACTTC. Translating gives CASSDVLVQETQYF.

The CDR3 DNA reads TGTGCCAGCAGCTGGGCCTCGAACACTGAAGCTTTCTTT. This sequence encodes CASSWASNTEAFF. The V and J genes are TRBV5-5 and TRBJ1-1; D is uncertain. Germline CDR1 SGHKS, CDR2 YYEKEE (reference sequence). The V end lost 3 bases, the J end lost 1 base, and 7 bases lay between the germline ends. This CDR3 has 13 amino acids.

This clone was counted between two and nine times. DNA for the CDR3: TGCGCCAGCAGCCAATCCGGGACAGCAAACACTGAAGCTTTCTTT. Translated, it gives CASSQSGTANTEAFF. The chain couples TRBV4-3 to TRBJ1-1, with TRBD1 matching over 7 bases. The ends lost 2 bases at V and 2 bases at J; junction bases unmatched: 5. CDR3 length equals 15 residues. Per the germline V gene, CDR1 is LGHNA and CDR2 is YSLEER.

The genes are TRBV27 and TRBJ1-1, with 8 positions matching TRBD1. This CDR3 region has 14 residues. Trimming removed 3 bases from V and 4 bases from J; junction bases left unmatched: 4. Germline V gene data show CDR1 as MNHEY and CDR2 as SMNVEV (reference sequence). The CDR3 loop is CASSFHRGGTEAFF. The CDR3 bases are TGTGCCAGCAGTTTTCACAGGGGGGGCACTGAAGCTTTCTTT.

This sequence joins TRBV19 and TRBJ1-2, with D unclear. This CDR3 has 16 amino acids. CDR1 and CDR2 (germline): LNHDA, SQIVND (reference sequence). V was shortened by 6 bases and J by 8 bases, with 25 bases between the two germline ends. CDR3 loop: CASRTFRRGHRSGYTF. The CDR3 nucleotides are TGTGCCAGTAGAACGTTCCGGCGAGGGCACCGATCGGGCTACACCTTC.